The T cell receptor beta chain described here comes from a study of regulatory T cells in long-lasting Graves disease. Indicated time point: newly diagnosed GD, antithyroid drugs for less than 3 months. The TCR library used RNA extracted from PBMCs. V shed 0 bases, J shed 0 bases, and the junction held 6 bases outside the gene matches. The CDR3 runs 18 residues. CDR1 and CDR2 from the germline V gene are DFQATT and SNEGSKA (reference sequence). The study, taken as a whole, reports: The sample size was small, and this may have reduced accuracy.

As regards this clonotype: What it binds is unknown.

iRepertoire HTBI primers and Arm-PCR of CDR3 regions built TCR beta libraries. In the source study's methods: Overall, samples carried 62 TRBV and 14 TRBJ segments. TCRdb used MiXCR to reprocess the multiplex PCR reads, holding one entry per CDR3 protein. TCRdb's processing, not the study's, gives the V and J calls here. The sample yields around 450,000 distinct CDR3 sequences, 15% seen once. The data were also submitted as part of a second study, on T cells in Graves' hyperthyroidism and ophthalmopathy. That report adds: Hyperthyroidism in the patients, aged 18 to 65, was newly diagnosed and under 2 months in duration. In the blood, most expanded thyroid clonotypes above 0.001 appeared as well.

The sequence was collected from a woman aged 40 to 55 with Graves disease. The chain is built from TRBV20-1 and TRBJ2-6; TRBD1 matches 9 bases. Sequencing used peripheral blood mononuclear cells (PBMCs), obtained at new diagnosis, from a patient treated with antithyroid drugs. The CDR3 bases are TGCAGTGCTAGAGACAAGGGACAGGGCTCCTCTGGGGCCAACGTCCTGACTTTC. It yields the protein CSARDKGQGSSGANVLTF.